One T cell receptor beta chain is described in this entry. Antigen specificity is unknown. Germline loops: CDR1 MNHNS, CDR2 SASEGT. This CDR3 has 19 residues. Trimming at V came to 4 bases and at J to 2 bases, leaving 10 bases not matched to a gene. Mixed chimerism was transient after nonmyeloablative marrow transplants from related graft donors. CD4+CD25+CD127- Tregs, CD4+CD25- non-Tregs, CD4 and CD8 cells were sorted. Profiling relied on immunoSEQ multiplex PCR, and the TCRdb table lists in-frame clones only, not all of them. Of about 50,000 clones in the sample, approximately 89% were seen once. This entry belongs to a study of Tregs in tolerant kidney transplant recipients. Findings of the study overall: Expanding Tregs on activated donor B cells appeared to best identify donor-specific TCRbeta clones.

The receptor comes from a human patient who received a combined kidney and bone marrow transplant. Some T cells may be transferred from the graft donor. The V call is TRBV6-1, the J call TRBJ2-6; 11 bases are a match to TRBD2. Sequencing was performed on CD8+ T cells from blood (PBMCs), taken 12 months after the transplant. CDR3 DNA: TGTGCCAGCAGTGTTCTAGCGGGAGGCATAAGTCCTGGGGCCAACGTCCTGACTTTC. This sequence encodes CASSVLAGGISPGANVLTF.